This TCR beta chain was captured in a study of cytomegalovirus exposure and HLA in healthy donors. Study at large: The same platform was used for the 130 or so validation repertoires as for the approximately 670 first-cohort repertoires, as reported in a later analysis.

Points on this clone: Its specificity is not known.

Study-wide points: Most TCR sequences showed up rarely, but some public TCRs showed up in many donors. According to a later analysis, TCR clusters from the first cohort tended to co-occur in the 120 or so validation repertoires. Reportedly, cytomegalovirus status was diagnosed with high sensitivity and specificity.

Libraries were prepared by immunoSEQ multiplex PCR; TCRdb keeps only in-frame clonotypes and omits some of them. The sample lists about 160,000 clones; 91% were seen once. The CDR3 sequence is 11 residues long. Trimming pared 6 bases from V and 8 bases from J, leaving 8 bases between. CDR1 and CDR2 from the germline V gene are SNHLY and FYNNEI. The chain joins TRBV2 to TRBJ2-1, with D maybe TRBD2 (6 bases). The sequencing sample was made of PBMCs. The receptor's source is a woman between 18 and 29 years old in good health and CMV-seropositive. Written as DNA, the CDR3 is TGTGCCAGCAGCAGGGAGGATGAGCAGTTCTTC. Its protein product is CASSREDEQFF.